Listed here are 18 T cell receptor beta chains from one sample, sequenced in a study of blood T cell repertoires in COVID-19. Produced via immunoSEQ multiplex PCR; TCRdb's table is partial and in-frame only. This table has 300,000 to 350,000 clones, approximately 91% appearing once. Material for sequencing was PBMCs or T cells enriched from blood (not recorded which). The receptor set was obtained from a woman in her twenties or thirties who had been exposed to COVID-19.

This clone has only a few counts. This chain uses TRBV6-1 with TRBJ1-4; 9 bases line up with TRBD1. CDR1 and CDR2 (germline): MNHNS, SASEGT. With 3 bases clipped from V and 6 bases from J, the junction kept 5 bases outside the gene matches. CDR3 length: 15 residues. The CDR3 sequence is CASSDGGQGYEKLFF. The CDR3 region has the DNA TGTGCCAGCAGTGACGGTGGACAGGGGTATGAAAAACTGTTTTTT.

Comments on this clone: The same CDR3 arises from other DNA sequences in this sample as well. This chain connects TRBV19 to TRBJ1-5; 7 nucleotides agree with TRBD1. With V trimmed by 9 bases and J by 4 bases, 3 bases remained unmatched. The CDR3 consists of 12 residues. Germline assignment: CDR1 LNHDA and CDR2 SQIVND (reference sequence). The CDR3 DNA follows: TGTGCCAGCCGACAGGGAAATCAGCCCCAGCATTTT. Protein product: CASRQGNQPQHF.

The CDR3, as DNA: TGTGCCAGCAGTGGGACAGCCTCTGGAAACACCATATATTTT. Translation gives CASSGTASGNTIYF. V and J are TRBV2 and TRBJ1-3, with a weak D call TRBD1 (6 bases). Trimming stripped 4 bases from V and 0 bases from J, with 7 bases between. The CDR3 contains 14 residues. Germline loops: CDR1 SNHLY, CDR2 FYNNEI. Full variable domain (missing parts from reference TRBV2 and TRBJ1-3): EPEVTQTPSHQVTQMGQEVILRCVPISNHLYFYWYRQILGQKVEFLVSFYNNEISEKSEIFDDQFSVERPDGSNFTLKIRSTKLEDSAMYFCASSGTASGNTIYFGEGSWLTVV.

This chain connects TRBV15 to TRBJ2-3, with 9 bases lining up with TRBD2. The length of the CDR3 is 14 residues. Germline assignment: CDR1 LNHNV and CDR2 YYDKDF (reference sequence). The V segment lost 5 bases and the J segment 3 bases; nucleotides outside the gene matches: 3. Here the CDR3 DNA reads TGTGCCACCAGCGGTAGCGGGGGTACAGATACGCAGTATTTT. It specifies CATSGSGGTDTQYF. The entire variable domain, with the rest obtained from reference TRBV15 and TRBJ2-3, is as follows: DAMVIQNPRYQVTQFGKPVTLSCSQTLNHNVMYWYQQKSSQAPKLLFHYYDKDFNNEADTPDNFQSRRPNTSFCFLDIRSPGLGDTAMYLCATSGSGGTDTQYFGPGTRLTVL.

The rearrangement uses TRBV30 and TRBJ1-2; TRBD1 matches 8 bases. CDR3 length equals 15 residues. The V gene end was trimmed by 4 bases and the J gene end by 4 bases; junction bases not matched to a gene: 11. CDR1 GTSNPN and CDR2 SVGIG come from the germline V gene (reference sequence). This chain's CDR3 is CAWTPGTGQFYGYTF. CDR3 nucleotide sequence: TGTGCCTGGACCCCTGGGACAGGTCAATTCTATGGCTACACCTTC.

The chain uses TRBV27 and TRBJ2-7; 9 positions match TRBD1. V lost 3 bases to trimming and J lost 3 bases; unmatched junction nucleotides: 3. This CDR3 is built from 14 residues. CDR1 is MNHEY, CDR2 SMNVEV, per germline (reference sequence). As DNA, the CDR3 is TGTGCCAGCAGTTTGACAGGGGGACACTACGAGCAGTACTTC. Translated: CASSLTGGHYEQYF.

The chain has TRBV7-2 and TRBJ1-2; 7 nucleotides line up with TRBD1. This CDR3 has 15 amino acids. Germline V gene data show CDR1 as SGHTA and CDR2 as FQGNSA. V was pared by 5 bases and J by 6 bases, with 12 bases of the junction left unmatched. The chain's CDR3 is CASSLHSDRDHGYTF. CDR3 bases: TGTGCCAGCAGCCTCCACTCTGACAGGGACCATGGCTACACCTTC.

V gene TRBV18 combines with J gene TRBJ2-5; D possibly corresponds to TRBD2 (6 bases). V was clipped by 2 bases and J by 5 bases, with 9 bases between them. The CDR3 totals 13 residues. Germline CDR1 reads KGHSH; CDR2 reads LQKENI. This CDR3 is CASSPGGTETQYF. The CDR3 DNA follows: TGTGCCAGCTCACCAGGGGGGACGGAGACCCAGTACTTC.

The chain uses TRBV19 and TRBJ1-1; 7 bases map to TRBD1. Germline V lookup: CDR1 LNHDA, CDR2 SQIVND (reference sequence). Losses at the gene ends were 1 base for V and 5 bases for J; bases not matched to a gene: 4. The CDR3 has 14 residues. The CDR3 DNA is TGTGCCAGTAGTATAGTAGGGGGCGGAACTGAAGCTTTCTTT. Its translation is CASSIVGGGTEAFF.

As for this clone: This CDR3 is also generated by other DNA sequences in the sample. This chain connects TRBV19 to TRBJ1-5; TRBD1 matches at 11 bases. Per the germline V gene, CDR1 is LNHDA and CDR2 is SQIVND (reference sequence). There are 14 residues in the CDR3. V shed 1 base and J 7 bases; nucleotides not matched to a gene: 0. DNA for the CDR3: TGTGCCAGTAGTATAGGGACAGGGGGCCAGCCCCAGCATTTT. Encoded protein: CASSIGTGGQPQHF.

The DNA for the CDR3 is TGTGCCAGCAGTTACCGCCCCTGGGACAGCTCCTACGAGCAGTACTTC. Amino acid sequence: CASSYRPWDSSYEQYF. This chain uses TRBV6-6 with TRBJ2-7, with TRBD1 matching 7 bases. Germline assignment: CDR1 MNHNY and CDR2 SVGAGI (reference sequence). The ends lost 2 bases at V and 0 bases at J; junction bases unmatched: 7. The CDR3 consists of 16 residues.

The V gene is TRBV4-1, the J gene TRBJ2-7; 9 nucleotides line up with TRBD1. V lost 2 bases and J lost 5; bases outside the gene matches: 7. Germline assignment: CDR1 MGHRA and CDR2 YSYEKL. CDR3 length equals 15 residues. CDR3 sequence reads: CASSQWDREKDEQYF. CDR3 nucleotide sequence: TGCGCCAGCAGCCAATGGGACAGGGAGAAAGACGAGCAGTACTTC.

CDR3 sequence: CASSRTTGTGNTIYF. For the CDR3, the DNA is TGTGCCAGCAGCAGAACGACAGGGACTGGAAACACCATATATTTT. J is TRBJ1-3 and V is TRBV7-9; the match to TRBD1 covers 7 bases. From germline, CDR1 is SEHNR and CDR2 FQNEAQ (reference sequence). The J segment lost 2 bases and the V segment lost 5 bases, leaving 6 bases of the junction unmatched. The CDR3 is 15 residues long.

The chain is built from TRBV3-1 (or the pseudogene TRBV3-2) and TRBJ2-1; no definite D call. The V end lost 0 bases, the J end lost 5 bases, and 14 bases lay between the germline ends. This CDR3 spans 16 amino acids. Germline CDR1 is LGHDT and CDR2 is YNNKEL (reference sequence). The CDR3 region has the DNA TGTGCCAGCAGCCAAGATCGCCTCTACTTGAACAATGAGCAGTTCTTC. This translates into CASSQDRLYLNNEQFF.

In this sample, this clone turned up once. This sequence joins TRBV10-3 and TRBJ1-2; D remains ambiguous. There are 13 residues in the CDR3. V shed 6 bases and J shed 8 bases, with 16 bases lying between them. Germline V gene lookup returns CDR1 ENHRY and CDR2 SYGVKD. The CDR3 spells CAIRMEGGEGYTF. The CDR3 coding sequence is TGTGCCATCAGGATGGAGGGAGGAGAGGGCTACACCTTC.

CDR3 nucleotide sequence: TGTGCCAGCAGGGGGAGAGCAGGAAACACCATATATTTT. Translating gives CASRGRAGNTIYF. The chain is built from TRBV7-9 and TRBJ1-3; D gene ambiguous. V lost 6 bases, J lost 4 bases, and 10 bases lay in between. Per the germline V gene, CDR1 is SEHNR and CDR2 is FQNEAQ (reference sequence). This CDR3 spans 13 amino acids.

DNA of the CDR3: TGTGCCAGCAACATCGGACAGAGGAACACTGAAGCTTTCTTT. Its translation: CASNIGQRNTEAFF. The chain links TRBV3-1 (or the pseudogene TRBV3-2) to TRBJ1-1; D perhaps matches TRBD1 (6 bases). The germline V gene encodes CDR1 LGHDT and CDR2 YNNKEL (reference sequence). This CDR3 comprises 14 residues. V was trimmed by 7 bases and J by 1 base, leaving 13 bases between them.

The V and J genes are TRBV5-5 and TRBJ1-3; D uncertain. The CDR3 is 14 residues long. Between the trimmed V and J ends, which lost 2 bases and 3 bases, there was a span of 9 bases. Looked up from germline, CDR1 is SGHKS and CDR2 is YYEKEE (reference sequence). For the CDR3, the DNA is TGTGCCAGCAGCTTTCCCCCGTTTGGAAACACCATATATTTT. The encoded protein is CASSFPPFGNTIYF.